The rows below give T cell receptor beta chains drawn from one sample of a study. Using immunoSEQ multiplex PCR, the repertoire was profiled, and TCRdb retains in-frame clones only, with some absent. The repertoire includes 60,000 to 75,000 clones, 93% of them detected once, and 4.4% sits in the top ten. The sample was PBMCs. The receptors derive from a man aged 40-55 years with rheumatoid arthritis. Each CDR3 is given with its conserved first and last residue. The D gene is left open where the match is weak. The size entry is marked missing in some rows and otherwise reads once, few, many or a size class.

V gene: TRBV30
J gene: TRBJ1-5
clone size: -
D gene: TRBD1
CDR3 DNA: TGTGCCTGGACGGGACAGAAAAATCAGCCCCAGCATTTT
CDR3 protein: CAWTGQKNQPQHF

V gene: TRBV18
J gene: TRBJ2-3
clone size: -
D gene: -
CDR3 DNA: TGTGCCAGCTCACCAAATCAGGAGGGCACAGATACGCAGTATTTT
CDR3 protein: CASSPNQEGTDTQYF

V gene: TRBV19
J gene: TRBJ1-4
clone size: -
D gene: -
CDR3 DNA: TGTGCCAGTAAGATAAAAGGGGCAGGGGAAAAACTGTTTTTT
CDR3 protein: CASKIKGAGEKLFF

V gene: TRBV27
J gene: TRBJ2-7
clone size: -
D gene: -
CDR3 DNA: TGTGCCAGCAGTTTATCGAGGGTGGCGGGGGAGCAGTACTTC
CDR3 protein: CASSLSRVAGEQYF

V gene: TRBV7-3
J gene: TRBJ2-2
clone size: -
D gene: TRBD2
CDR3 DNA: TGTGCCAGCAGCTTAACGGGGCTAGCGGGAGCGAGCGGGGAGCTGTTTTTT
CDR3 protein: CASSLTGLAGASGELFF

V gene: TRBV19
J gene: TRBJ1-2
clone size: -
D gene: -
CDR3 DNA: TGTGCCAGTAGTCACACATCCACCCCAACTTTTGGCTACACCTTC
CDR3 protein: CASSHTSTPTFGYTF

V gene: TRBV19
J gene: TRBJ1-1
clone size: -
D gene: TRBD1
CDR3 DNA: TGTGCCAGTAGTATTGGCGACAGGGTGAACACTGAAGCTTTCTTT
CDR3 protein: CASSIGDRVNTEAFF

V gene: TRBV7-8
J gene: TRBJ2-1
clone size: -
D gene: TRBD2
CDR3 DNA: TGTGCCAGCAGCTTAGGGCTAGCGGGGGGGCGCATGTTCTACAATGAGCAGTTCTTC
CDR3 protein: CASSLGLAGGRMFYNEQFF

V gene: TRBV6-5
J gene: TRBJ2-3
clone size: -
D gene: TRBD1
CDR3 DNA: TGTGCCAGCAGTTACCCCCCGGGACAGGGTACAGATACGCAGTATTTT
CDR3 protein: CASSYPPGQGTDTQYF

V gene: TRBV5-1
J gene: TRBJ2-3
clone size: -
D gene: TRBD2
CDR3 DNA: TGCGCCACCAAAGGACTAGCGGGGAGCACAGATACGCAGTATTTT
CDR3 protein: CATKGLAGSTDTQYF

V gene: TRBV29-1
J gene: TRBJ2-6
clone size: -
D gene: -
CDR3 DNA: TGCAGCGCCGAGGGGCGAAACTCTGGGGCCAACGTCCTGACTTTC
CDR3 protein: CSAEGRNSGANVLTF

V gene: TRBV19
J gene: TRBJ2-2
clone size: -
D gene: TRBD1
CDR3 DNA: TGTGCCAGTTCGGGACAGGGGAACACCGGGGAGCTGTTTTTT
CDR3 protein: CASSGQGNTGELFF

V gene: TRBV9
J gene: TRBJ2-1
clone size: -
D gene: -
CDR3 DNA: TGTGCCAGCAGCGTACACAGATTCAATGAGCAGTTCTTC
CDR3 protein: CASSVHRFNEQFF

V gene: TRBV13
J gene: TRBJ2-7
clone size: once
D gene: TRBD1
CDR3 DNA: TGTGCCAGCAGCCTACAGGGGGCGCGAATCCACGAGCAGTACTTC
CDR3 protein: CASSLQGARIHEQYF

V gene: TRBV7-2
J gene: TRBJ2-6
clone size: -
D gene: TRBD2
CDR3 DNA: TGTGCCAGCAGCTTAGCCCCGGGACTAGCGGGTTCTGGGGCCAACGTCCTGACTTTC
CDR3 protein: CASSLAPGLAGSGANVLTF

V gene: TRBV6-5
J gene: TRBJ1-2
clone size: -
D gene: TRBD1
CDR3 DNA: TGTGCCAGCAGATCCCAGGGGGCGGGTGGCTACACCTTC
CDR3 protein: CASRSQGAGGYTF

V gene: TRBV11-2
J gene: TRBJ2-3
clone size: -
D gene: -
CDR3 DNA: TGTGCCAGCAGCTTAGTCGGCACTAGCACAGATACGCAGTATTTT
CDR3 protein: CASSLVGTSTDTQYF

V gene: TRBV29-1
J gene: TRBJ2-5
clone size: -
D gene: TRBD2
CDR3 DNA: TGCAGCGTTGAAACCGTACTAGCGGGGCTCCAAGAGACCCAGTACTTC
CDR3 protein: CSVETVLAGLQETQYF

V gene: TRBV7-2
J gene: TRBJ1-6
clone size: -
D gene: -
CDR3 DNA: TGTGCCAGCAGCTTAGTCGGGGGTACCTATAATTCACCCCTCCACTTT
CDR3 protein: CASSLVGGTYNSPLHF

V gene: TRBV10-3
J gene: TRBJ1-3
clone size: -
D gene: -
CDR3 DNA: TGTGCCATCAGTGAGGCCGCGGGCTACTCTGGAAACACCATATATTTT
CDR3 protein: CAISEAAGYSGNTIYF

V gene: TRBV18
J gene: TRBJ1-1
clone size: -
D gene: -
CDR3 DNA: TGTGCCAGCTCACCACAGTGGGGGGCAAACACTGAAGCTTTCTTT
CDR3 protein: CASSPQWGANTEAFF

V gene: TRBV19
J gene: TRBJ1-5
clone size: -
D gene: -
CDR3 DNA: TGTGCCAGTAGTATCGAGGGCAGAGGACATCAGCCCCAGCATTTT
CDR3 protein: CASSIEGRGHQPQHF

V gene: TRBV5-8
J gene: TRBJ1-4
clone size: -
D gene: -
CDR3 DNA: TGTGCCAGCAGAGGGCGACAGATTGGTGAAAAACTGTTTTTT
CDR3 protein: CASRGRQIGEKLFF

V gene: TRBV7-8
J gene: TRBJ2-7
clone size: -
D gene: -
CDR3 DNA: TGTGCCAGCAGCCTTTCGACGGACTACGAGCAGTACTTC
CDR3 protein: CASSLSTDYEQYF

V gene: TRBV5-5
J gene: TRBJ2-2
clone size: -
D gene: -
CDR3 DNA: TGTGCCAGCAGCTTCCGGGCGGAGAACACCGGGGAGCTGTTTTTT
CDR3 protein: CASSFRAENTGELFF

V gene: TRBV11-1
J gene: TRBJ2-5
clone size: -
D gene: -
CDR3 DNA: TGTGCCAGCAGCCAAGGGAGGGGAGGGGGCCAAGAGACCCAGTACTTC
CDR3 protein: CASSQGRGGGQETQYF

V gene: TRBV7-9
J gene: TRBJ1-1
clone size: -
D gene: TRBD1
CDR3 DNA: TGTGCCAGCAGCTTAAATCAACAGGGGGCTGAAGCTTTCTTT
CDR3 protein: CASSLNQQGAEAFF

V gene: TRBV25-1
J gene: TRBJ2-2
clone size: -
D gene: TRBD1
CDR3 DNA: TGTGCCAGCGGGGACAGGGGGCAAGGCGGGGAGCTGTTTTTT
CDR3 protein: CASGDRGQGGELFF

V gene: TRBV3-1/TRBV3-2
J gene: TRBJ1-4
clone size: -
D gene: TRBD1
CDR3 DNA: TGTGCCAGCAGAGGACAGGTAGGGAATGAAAAACTGTTTTTT
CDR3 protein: CASRGQVGNEKLFF

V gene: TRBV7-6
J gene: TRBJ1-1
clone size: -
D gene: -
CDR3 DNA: TGTGCCAGCAGCCCCGACGGTGAAGCTTTCTTT
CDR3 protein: CASSPDGEAFF

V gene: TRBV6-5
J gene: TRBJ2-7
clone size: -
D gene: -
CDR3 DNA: TGTGCCAGCAGTTCCACCGCCTCCTACGAGCAGTACTTC
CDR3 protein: CASSSTASYEQYF

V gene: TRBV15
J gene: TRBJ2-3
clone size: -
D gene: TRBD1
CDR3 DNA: TGTGCCACCAGCACCTCCGGGACAGGGGGCCACACAGATACGCAGTATTTT
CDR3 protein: CATSTSGTGGHTDTQYF

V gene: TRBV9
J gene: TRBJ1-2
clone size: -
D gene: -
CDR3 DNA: TGTGCCAGCAGCGTAGGGACAGTCTCTAACTATGGCTACACCTTC
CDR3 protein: CASSVGTVSNYGYTF

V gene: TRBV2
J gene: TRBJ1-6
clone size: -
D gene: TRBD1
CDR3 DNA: TGTGCCAGCGGCGCCGGGACAGGGAATTCACCCCTCCACTTT
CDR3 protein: CASGAGTGNSPLHF

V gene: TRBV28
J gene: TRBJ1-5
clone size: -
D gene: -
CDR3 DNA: TGTGCCAGCAGTTTGCCCTACAGGGCCAATCAGCCCCAGCATTTT
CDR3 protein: CASSLPYRANQPQHF